The 8 T cell receptor beta chains presented below share a single source sample, sequenced in a study of shared clonotypes between healthy human individuals. Selected positively for CCR7 and CD45RO-negative, naive CD8 cells excluded terminally differentiated effector memory CD45RA+ cells. Sequencing used immunoSEQ multiplex PCR; TCRdb keeps in-frame clones, though not all of them. Counted here are about 800,000 clones, roughly 96% occurring once; the ten biggest clones make up about 0.25%. The sequencing sample was made of naive CD8+ T cells sorted from blood. These receptors came from a man aged 25 to 40 in good health.

The CDR3 is CASSPFVGQETQYF. In DNA form, the CDR3 reads TGTGCCAGCAGCCCCTTTGTAGGCCAAGAGACCCAGTACTTC. V usage is TRBV6-5 and J usage is TRBJ2-5, with D hard to call. This CDR3 contains 14 residues. Germline loops: CDR1 MNHEY, CDR2 SVGAGI. V dropped 6 bases and J dropped 1 base, with 12 bases sitting between them.

The rearrangement uses TRBV14 and TRBJ2-2, with 7 positions matching TRBD2. The ends lost 2 bases at V and 2 bases at J; junction bases unmatched: 8. The germline CDR1 and CDR2 sequences are SGHDN and FVKESK. This CDR3 is 17 amino acids long. The CDR3 is CASSQFLSGINTGELFF. The DNA of the CDR3 is TGTGCCAGCAGCCAATTTCTGAGCGGGATAAACACCGGGGAGCTGTTTTTT.

The CDR3 spells CASSLEKARNEKLFF. The CDR3 coding sequence is TGTGCCAGCAGCTTAGAGAAGGCGCGTAATGAAAAACTGTTTTTT. V is TRBV7-2 and J is TRBJ1-4; D gene unclear. The V end lost 1 base, the J end lost 4 bases, and 10 bases lay between the germline ends. This CDR3 spans 15 amino acids. Germline assignment: CDR1 SGHTA and CDR2 FQGNSA. The variable domain in full, completed from reference TRBV7-2 and TRBJ1-4, reads GAGVSQSPSNKVTEKGKDVELRCDPISGHTALYWYRQSLGQGLEFLIYFQGNSAPDKSGLPSDRFSAERTGGSVSTLTIQRTQQEDSAVYLCASSLEKARNEKLFFGSGTQLSVL.

CDR3 bases: TGTGCCAGCAGATTAACTATTGACAGGGCGGGTAATGAAAAACTGTTTTTT. It codes for CASRLTIDRAGNEKLFF. The chain links TRBV2 to TRBJ1-4, with TRBD1 identical over 7 bases. The CDR3 has 17 residues. Germline V gene sequence: CDR1 SNHLY, CDR2 FYNNEI. V shed 6 bases, J shed 4 bases, and the junction held 14 bases outside the gene matches.

This chain joins TRBV29-1 and TRBJ2-2; no firm D call. CDR3 length equals 13 residues. Per germline, CDR1 SQVTM and CDR2 ANQGSEA. Between the trimmed V and J ends, which lost 4 bases and 3 bases, there was a span of 9 bases. Here the CDR3 reads CSVGADYTGELFF. The CDR3 nucleotides read TGCAGCGTTGGAGCTGATTACACCGGGGAGCTGTTTTTT.

This clone has a single count. The genes are TRBV23-1 and TRBJ1-6; the match to TRBD1 covers 8 bases. TRBV23-1 is classed as an ORF, of uncertain function. V was pared by 4 bases and J by 8 bases, with 13 bases of the junction left unmatched. The length of the CDR3 is 17 residues. CDR3 in amino acids: CASSPPSWDRTDSPLHF. CDR3 bases: TGCGCCAGCAGTCCGCCATCCTGGGACAGGACAGATTCACCCCTCCACTTT.

The chain uses TRBV29-1 and TRBJ2-1, with D unclear. The V gene's germline CDR1 is SQVTM and CDR2 ANQGSEA. CDR3 length: 11 amino acids. V was clipped by 7 bases and J by 8 bases, with 12 bases between them. The CDR3 nucleotides are TGCAGCGGCGAAACCAGCGATGAGCAGTTCTTC. Translating it yields CSGETSDEQFF.

CDR3 bases: TGTGCCAGCAGCCAACGATACGAGCAGTACTTC. Encoded protein: CASSQRYEQYF. The V and J genes are TRBV4-2 and TRBJ2-5; D remains ambiguous. The better agreement between TRBJ2-7 and the DNA end casts doubt on the J call. The germline CDR1 and CDR2 sequences are LGHNA and YNFKEQ. This CDR3 region has 11 residues.